The 2 T cell receptor beta chains below all came from one sample that was sequenced in a study of blood T cell repertoires in acute mononucleosis. Time point here: acute infectious mononucleosis, at clinical presentation within 2 weeks of symptom onset (visit 1). Sequencing used immunoSEQ multiplex PCR; TCRdb keeps in-frame clones, though not all of them. The profile covers around 1,400 clones, with less than 30% appearing a single time and more than 40% taken by the ten largest. Overall study results and limits: GLC-BM selection appeared to involve both TCR alpha and beta chains.

The source material was EBV GLC epitope tetramer+ CD8+ T cells sorted from PBMCs, sampled during acute infectious mononucleosis. Subset denoted: CD8 T cells binding tetramer with EBV BMLF1 280-288 peptide (GLC-BM). These receptors all stem from a woman in her late teens or twenties with infectious mononucleosis caused by EBV.

Comment on this clone: One base separates it from a far larger clone, so it is likely a read error. The rearrangement joins TRBV5-1 to TRBJ2-7, with 12 bases that match TRBD2. Trimming removed 5 bases from V and 3 bases from J; junction bases left unmatched: 6. CDR1 is SGHRS and CDR2 is YFSETQ in the germline V gene. This CDR3 is 15 amino acids long. The CDR3 sequence is CASSPTSGSIYEQYF. CDR3 nucleotide sequence: TGCGCCAGCAGTCCGACTAGCGGGAGTATCTACGAGCAGTACTTC.

This clone appeared many times. Here the CDR3 DNA reads TGTGCCAGCAGTTTAGGGCCCGCCTACGAGCAGTACTTC. Translated, it gives CASSLGPAYEQYF. The gene calls are TRBV25-1 and TRBJ2-7; D unclear. The V end was cut by 5 bases, the J end by 2 bases, with 10 bases between. The CDR3 spans 13 residues. CDR1 and CDR2 from the germline V gene are MGHDK and SYGVNS.